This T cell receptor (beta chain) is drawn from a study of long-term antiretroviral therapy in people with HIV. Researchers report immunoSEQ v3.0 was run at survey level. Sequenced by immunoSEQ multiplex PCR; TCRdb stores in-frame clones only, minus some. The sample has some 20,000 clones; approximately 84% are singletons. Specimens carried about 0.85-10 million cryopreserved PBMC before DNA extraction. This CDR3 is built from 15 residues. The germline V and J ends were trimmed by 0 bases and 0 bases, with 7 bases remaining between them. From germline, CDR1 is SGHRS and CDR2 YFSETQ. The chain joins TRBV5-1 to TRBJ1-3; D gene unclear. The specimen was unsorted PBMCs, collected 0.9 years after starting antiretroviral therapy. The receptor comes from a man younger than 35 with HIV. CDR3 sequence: CASSLVGISGNTIYF. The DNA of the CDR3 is TGCGCCAGCAGCTTGGTGGGGATCTCTGGAAACACCATATATTTT. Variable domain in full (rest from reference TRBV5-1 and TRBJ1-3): KAGVTQTPRYLIKTRGQQVTLSCSPISGHRSVSWYQQTPGQGLQFLFEYFSETQRNKGNFPGRFSGRQFSNSRSEMNVSTLELGDSALYLCASSLVGISGNTIYFGEGSWLTVV.